The table lists the clone carrying this T cell receptor beta chain with a few counts. Its specificity is unknown. This record comes from a study of beta chain features in type 1 diabetes. Sorting gave populations that all exceeded 95% purity. The investigators reverse transcribed all of the isolated RNA, so they sequenced expressed TCRB transcripts. The assay was immunoSEQ multiplex PCR, and TCRdb's table has in-frame clones only and misses some. This table has some 500,000 clones, about 10% appearing once. Whole-study results and caveats: Individuals with type 1 diabetes displayed fewer insertions and more deletions at VDJ junctions. Patients' naive, central memory and Treg TCRB repertoires seemed closer to one another than those of healthy donors. Resolution of whether HLA type affects TCRB rearrangement was not achieved here.

Trimming took 4 bases from V and 3 from J, leaving 9 bases between them. The length of the CDR3 is 12 residues. The germline V gene has CDR1 SQVTM and CDR2 ANQGSEA. This TCR came from a woman under 30 in good health. The chain recombines TRBV29-1 with TRBJ1-2, with a tentative D call TRBD1 (5 bases). The specimen sequenced was naive CD4+ T cells from blood. CDR3 bases: TGCAGCGTTGCTTGGGGGGACTATGGCTACACCTTC. This gives the protein CSVAWGDYGYTF.